This is a list of T cell receptor beta chains from one sample in a study of cytomegalovirus exposure and HLA in healthy donors. The protocol was immunoSEQ multiplex PCR, while the TCRdb copy is restricted to in-frame clones and leaves out a portion. The sample table sets out 45,000 to 70,000 clones. The sequenced sample consisted of PBMCs. The receptors shown here come from a woman in her 30s in good health and CMV-seropositive. Each CDR3 is given with its conserved first and last residue. Fields, in order: D gene, J gene, V gene, CDR3 DNA, CDR3 protein. The D gene is left open where the match is weak.

>TRBD2|TRBJ2-7|TRBV10-1
TGCGCCAGCAGTGACGGCGGGAGTTACGAGCAGTACTTC
CASSDGGSYEQYF
>-|TRBJ2-2|TRBV27
TGTGCCAGCAGTCCCAGGACGAACACCGGGGAGCTGTTTTTT
CASSPRTNTGELFF
>TRBD1|TRBJ1-2|TRBV6-5
TGTGCCAGCAGTTACTCAGGGACAGCGAACTATGGCTACACCTTC
CASSYSGTANYGYTF
>-|TRBJ1-6|TRBV7-9
TGTGCCAGCAGCTTAGGAACCTCAGATTATTCACCCCTCCACTTT
CASSLGTSDYSPLHF
>-|TRBJ2-3|TRBV5-6
TGTGCCAGCAGCTTGGCGGGGACAGATACGCAGTATTTT
CASSLAGTDTQYF
>TRBD2|TRBJ2-7|TRBV19
TGTGCCAGTAGTATCAGAGCGGGGGCCTACGAGCAGTACTTC
CASSIRAGAYEQYF
>TRBD1|TRBJ2-7|TRBV5-4
TGTGCCAGCAGCTTGGTCCACAGGGGGATCAACGAGCAGTACTTC
CASSLVHRGINEQYF
>-|TRBJ2-7|TRBV27
TGTGCCAGCAGTTTCGCGGGGCGGCCGGTCGAGCAGTACTTC
CASSFAGRPVEQYF
>-|TRBJ2-7|TRBV6-5
TGTGCCAGCAGTCGCAACAGGGCAACTGGCGAGCAGTACTTC
CASSRNRATGEQYF
>TRBD1|TRBJ1-1|TRBV4-2
TGTGCCAGCAGCCACTTGCCGGGACAGGGGCAGGGTACTGAAGCTTTCTTT
CASSHLPGQGQGTEAFF
>TRBD1|TRBJ2-5|TRBV11-2
TGTGCCAGCAGCTTAAACAGGGGAGTTGACGAGACCCAGTACTTC
CASSLNRGVDETQYF
>-|TRBJ1-1|TRBV6-1
TGTGCCAGCAGTGAACCCGGCGGGGGGTTGTTGAACACTGAAGCTTTCTTT
CASSEPGGGLLNTEAFF
>-|TRBJ1-2|TRBV6-4
TGTGCCAGCAGTGGACAGAATGGCTACACCTTC
CASSGQNGYTF